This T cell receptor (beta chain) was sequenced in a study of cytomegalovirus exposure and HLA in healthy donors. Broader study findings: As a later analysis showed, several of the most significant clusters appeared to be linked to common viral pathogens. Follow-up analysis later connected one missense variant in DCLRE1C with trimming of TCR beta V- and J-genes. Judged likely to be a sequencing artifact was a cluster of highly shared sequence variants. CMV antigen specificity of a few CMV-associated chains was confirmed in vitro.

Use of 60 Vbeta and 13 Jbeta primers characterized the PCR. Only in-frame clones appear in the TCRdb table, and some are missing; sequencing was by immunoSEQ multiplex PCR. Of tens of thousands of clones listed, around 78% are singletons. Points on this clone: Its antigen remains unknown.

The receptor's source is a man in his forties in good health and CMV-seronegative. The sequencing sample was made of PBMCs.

Written as DNA, the CDR3 is TGTGCCAGCAGGATTGGACTAGCGGGACCCTACGAGCAGTACTTC. Translation: CASRIGLAGPYEQYF. The V call is TRBV2, the J call TRBJ2-7, with 12 bases identical to TRBD2. Germline V gene data show CDR1 as SNHLY and CDR2 as FYNNEI. This CDR3 is built from 15 residues. Trimming cost V 6 bases and J 2 bases; bases outside gene matches: 5.